The subject of this entry is one T cell receptor (beta chain). No antigen is known for it. Profiling relied on immunoSEQ multiplex PCR, and the TCRdb table lists in-frame clones only, not all of them. The data contain under 95,000 clones, approximately 89% of them singletons. This sample was taken from a study of T cell responses to AZD1222 COVID-19 vaccine. In germline, CDR1 is KGHDR, CDR2 SFDVKD. V dropped 4 bases and J dropped 8; count of bases not matched to a gene: 8. The CDR3 is 16 amino acids. Findings and limits, study-wide: When two AZD1222 doses had been given, Spike-specific TCR breadth and depth rose. Clonal diversity was possibly underestimated, and white British individuals and females predominated among donors.

The rearrangement joins TRBV24-1 to TRBJ2-1; 12 nucleotides align to TRBD2. The source material was peripheral blood, sampled on day 0 of AZD1222 vaccination. The sequence came from an adult in good health. CDR3 in amino acids: CATSEPTSGGRDEQFF. The DNA for the CDR3 is TGTGCCACCAGTGAACCTACTAGCGGGGGGAGGGATGAGCAGTTCTTC.